This T cell receptor (beta chain) was sequenced in a study of cytomegalovirus exposure and HLA in healthy donors. Study results and caveats: Presence/absence analysis assumed near-uniform sequencing depth across donors.

PCR primers comprised 60 Vbeta and 13 Jbeta primers. Generated by immunoSEQ multiplex PCR, the TCRdb table keeps only in-frame clones and is missing some. The top ten hold 9% to 14% of the sample, which has 65,000 to 70,000 clones, roughly nine tenths seen once. As regards this clone: Its target is unknown.

The J segment lost 5 bases and the V segment lost 5 bases, leaving 11 bases of the junction unmatched. CDR1 and CDR2 from the germline V gene are ENHRY and SYGVKD. The CDR3 length is 16 residues. V gene TRBV10-3 combines with J gene TRBJ2-7; 11 bases map to TRBD2. Sequenced: PBMCs. The TCR sequence derives from a woman younger than 45 in good health and CMV-seropositive. The CDR3 loop is CAISRTIAGGPDEQYF. The DNA for the CDR3 is TGTGCCATCAGTCGTACAATAGCGGGAGGGCCCGACGAGCAGTACTTC.